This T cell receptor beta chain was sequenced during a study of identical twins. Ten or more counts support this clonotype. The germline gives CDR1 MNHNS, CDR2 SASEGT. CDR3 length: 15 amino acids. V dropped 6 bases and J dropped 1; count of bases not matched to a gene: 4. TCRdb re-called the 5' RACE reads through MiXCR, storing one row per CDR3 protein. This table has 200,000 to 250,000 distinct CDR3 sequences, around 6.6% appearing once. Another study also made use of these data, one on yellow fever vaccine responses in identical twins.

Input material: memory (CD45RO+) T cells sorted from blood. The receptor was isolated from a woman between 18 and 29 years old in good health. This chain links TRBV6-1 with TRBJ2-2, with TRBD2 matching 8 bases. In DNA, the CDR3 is TGTGCCAGCAGACACAGCGGGAGGAACACCGGGGAGCTGTTTTTT. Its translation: CASRHSGRNTGELFF.